Presented here are 29 T cell receptor beta chains from one specimen sequenced in a study of T-cell memory formation after mild COVID-19. MiXCR, applied by TCRdb to the 5' RACE reads, yields one record per CDR3 protein. The sample holds 150,000 to 200,000 distinct CDR3 sequences, 31% seen once. The sequenced sample was PBMCs or a T cell subset sorted from them (not recorded which). The source of these receptors is an adult woman who had mild COVID-19 (a few samples of this study predate the infection). Cell type and time point are not known.

The chain recombines TRBV20-1 with TRBJ2-7; the D gene is possibly TRBD2 (5 bases). The CDR3 length is 11 residues. The V gene's germline CDR1 is DFQATT and CDR2 SNEGSKA (reference sequence). Trimming stripped 5 bases from V and 7 bases from J, with 12 bases between. For the CDR3, the DNA is TGCAGTGCTGGACGGACGGGGGAGCAGTACTTC. Protein: CSAGRTGEQYF.

The gene calls are TRBV24-1 and TRBJ2-5; D may correspond to TRBD1 or TRBD2 (5 bases each). V shed 4 bases and J shed 4 bases, with 18 bases lying between them. The length of the CDR3 is 16 residues. CDR1 KGHDR and CDR2 SFDVKD come from the germline V gene. The CDR3 is CATSEGDWHSGETQYF. CDR3 DNA: TGTGCCACCAGTGAGGGGGATTGGCATTCGGGAGAGACCCAGTACTTC.

The gene calls are TRBV2 and TRBJ2-5; TRBD1 agrees at 7 bases. The CDR3 runs 14 residues. Per germline, CDR1 SNHLY and CDR2 FYNNEI. J gave up 1 base and V 3 bases, and 2 bases lay outside the gene matches. CDR3 in DNA: TGTGCCAGCAGTGACGGGGACAGCCAAGAGACCCAGTACTTC. Encoded protein: CASSDGDSQETQYF. The complete variable domain, with remaining parts taken from reference TRBV2 and TRBJ2-5, reads EPEVTQTPSHQVTQMGQEVILRCVPISNHLYFYWYRQILGQKVEFLVSFYNNEISEKSEIFDDQFSVERPDGSNFTLKIRSTKLEDSAMYFCASSDGDSQETQYFGPGTRLLVL.

The chain links TRBV2 to TRBJ2-3; 7 positions match TRBD2. Unmatched junction bases numbered 16, after V lost 8 bases and J lost 8 bases. Germline V gene lookup returns CDR1 SNHLY and CDR2 FYNNEI. The length of the CDR3 is 15 residues. CDR3 sequence: CASASESSGLVTQYF. The CDR3 nucleotides read TGTGCCAGCGCTAGTGAGTCTAGCGGCTTGGTTACGCAGTATTTT.

This clonotype was seen ten or more times. The rearrangement links TRBV7-6 to TRBJ2-1, with 10 bases that match TRBD2. V lost 5 bases to trimming and J lost 2 bases; unmatched junction nucleotides: 3. The length of the CDR3 is 15 residues. Germline assignment: CDR1 SGHVS and CDR2 FNYEAQ. The CDR3 sequence is CASSLTSGTYNEQFF. As DNA, the CDR3 is TGTGCCAGCAGCCTCACTAGCGGGACCTACAATGAGCAGTTCTTC.

In its sample, this clonotype was seen a few times. The CDR3 spells CASSSESFTEAFF. The CDR3 nucleotides are TGTGCCAGCAGCTCAGAGAGTTTCACTGAAGCTTTCTTT. V is TRBV7-8 and J is TRBJ1-1; D unresolved. The CDR3 contains 13 residues. Germline V gene data show CDR1 as SGHVS and CDR2 as FQNEAQ. V was cut by 4 bases and J by 4 bases, with 10 bases left in between.

This chain connects TRBV6-2 or TRBV6-3 to TRBJ2-5; D possibly corresponds to TRBD2 (5 bases). The V and J ends lost 5 bases and 7 bases respectively, with 17 bases between them. The CDR3 consists of 14 residues. Germline assignment: CDR1 MNHEY and CDR2 SVGEGT. This CDR3 reads CASSLAPGIGTQYF. The CDR3, as DNA: TGTGCCAGCAGTCTCGCCCCGGGAATTGGGACCCAGTACTTC.

There are a few counts of this clonotype. This chain links TRBV9 with TRBJ2-3; TRBD2 aligns across 12 bases. V dropped 0 bases and J dropped 2; count of bases not matched to a gene: 7. This CDR3 region has 18 residues. Germline CDR1 and CDR2: SGDLS and YYNGEE. The chain's CDR3 is CASSVATASGGATDTQYF. The DNA of the CDR3 is TGTGCCAGCAGCGTAGCTACTGCTAGCGGGGGGGCCACAGATACGCAGTATTTT.

This clonotype occurred many times. This chain connects TRBV7-8 to TRBJ2-1; a weak D match, TRBD2 (6 bases). V lost 5 bases and J lost 5, with 16 bases in between. The CDR3 totals 15 residues. Germline loops: CDR1 SGHVS, CDR2 FQNEAQ. The CDR3 region is CASSAGLLNHNEQFF. CDR3 nucleotide sequence: TGTGCCAGCAGCGCGGGACTGCTAAATCACAATGAGCAGTTCTTC. The full variable domain, in which reference TRBV7-8 and TRBJ2-1 provide the parts outside the CDR3, is GAGVSQSPRYKVAKRGQDVALRCDPISGHVSLFWYQQALGQGPEFLTYFQNEAQLDKSGLPSDRFFAERPEGSVSTLKIQRTQQEDSAVYLCASSAGLLNHNEQFFGPGTRLTVL.

The chain carries TRBV6-2 or TRBV6-3 and TRBJ1-1; D remains ambiguous. This CDR3 contains 13 residues. The germline V gene has CDR1 MNHEY and CDR2 SVGEGT. Between the trimmed V and J ends, which lost 6 bases and 4 bases, there was a span of 12 bases. Written as DNA, the CDR3 is TGTGCCAGCAGCCCCGACGGGCCCACTGAAGCTTTCTTT. It encodes CASSPDGPTEAFF.

V usage is TRBV6-6 and J usage is TRBJ1-3, with a weak D call TRBD1 (6 bases). The germline V gene has CDR1 MNHNY and CDR2 SVGAGI (reference sequence). CDR3 length: 17 residues. V was pared by 2 bases and J by 3 bases, with 17 bases between. The CDR3 DNA is TGTGCCAGCAGTTACGCCCCACAGGGTCCGGTTGGAAACACCATATATTTT. Its translation is CASSYAPQGPVGNTIYF.

The sample holds a few counts of this clonotype. The CDR3 reads CATSDSRSGNQPQHF. DNA for the CDR3: TGTGCCACCAGTGATAGCCGTTCTGGCAATCAGCCCCAGCATTTT. The chain links TRBV24-1 to TRBJ1-5; D gene unclear. This CDR3 has 15 amino acids. V was shortened by 3 bases and J by 2 bases, with 10 bases between the two germline ends. Germline V gene sequence: CDR1 KGHDR, CDR2 SFDVKD.

The chain uses TRBV7-2 and TRBJ2-1; 7 bases are a match to TRBD1. With 5 bases clipped from V and 5 bases from J, the junction kept 12 bases outside the gene matches. The CDR3 covers 16 residues. Per germline, CDR1 SGHTA and CDR2 FQGNSA. The CDR3 DNA reads as TGTGCCAGCAGCCCCCTCGCCGGGACAGCTCACAATGAGCAGTTCTTC. It encodes CASSPLAGTAHNEQFF.

This clonotype was seen a handful of times. This chain connects TRBV7-2 to TRBJ2-1, with 12 positions matching TRBD2. The V gene's germline CDR1 is SGHTA and CDR2 FQGNSA. V shed 4 bases, J shed 4 bases, and the junction held 2 bases outside the gene matches. The CDR3 runs to 15 residues. The CDR3 reads CASSSLAGGYNEQFF. The CDR3 region has the DNA TGTGCCAGCAGCTCCCTAGCGGGAGGGTACAATGAGCAGTTCTTC.

The chain couples TRBV19 to TRBJ2-2; 9 bases line up with TRBD1. Per germline, CDR1 LNHDA and CDR2 SQIVND (reference sequence). The V and J ends lost 4 bases and 6 bases, in that order; junction bases with no gene match: 6. The CDR3 spans 15 residues. CDR3 amino acids: CASSKPGQGSGELFF. Here the CDR3 DNA reads TGTGCCAGTAGTAAACCGGGACAGGGCTCCGGGGAGCTGTTTTTT. Complete variable domain (other parts from reference TRBV19 and TRBJ2-2): DGGITQSPKYLFRKEGQNVTLSCEQNLNHDAMYWYRQDPGQGLRLIYYSQIVNDFQKGDIAEGYSVSREKKESFPLTVTSAQKNPTAFYLCASSKPGQGSGELFFGEGSRLTVL.

This clonotype came up a few times. V is TRBV4-1 and J is TRBJ2-2; maybe TRBD2 (6 bases). V lost 4 bases to trimming and J lost 4 bases, with 13 bases between them. The CDR3 has 15 residues. Germline V gives CDR1 MGHRA, CDR2 YSYEKL. This CDR3 is CASSRGGAGTGELFF. DNA for the CDR3: TGCGCCAGCAGCCGGGGAGGAGCTGGCACCGGGGAGCTGTTTTTT.

This sequence joins TRBV13 and TRBJ2-7; a possible D gene is TRBD2 (5 bases). The CDR3 has 12 residues. Trimming pared 5 bases from V and 5 bases from J, leaving 10 bases between. Germline-derived CDR1 and CDR2 are PRHDT and FYEKMQ (reference sequence). CDR3 coding DNA: TGTGCCAGCAGCGTCGCGAGGGACGAGCAGTACTTC. Protein product: CASSVARDEQYF.

J is TRBJ1-2 and V is TRBV6-2 or TRBV6-3; no clear D. The V end lost 6 bases, the J end lost 2 bases, and 10 bases lay between the germline ends. Per the germline V gene, CDR1 is MNHEY and CDR2 is SVGEGT. The CDR3 is 13 amino acids. The CDR3 bases are TGTGCCAGCAGCCGACCGACCAACTATGGCTACACCTTC. Translated: CASSRPTNYGYTF.

The chain joins TRBV20-1 to TRBJ2-3; 8 bases agree with TRBD1. The CDR3 spans 14 residues. The V segment lost 6 bases and the J segment 3 bases; nucleotides outside the gene matches: 8. CDR1 and CDR2 from the germline V gene are DFQATT and SNEGSKA (reference sequence). CDR3 amino acids: CSANDRGFTDTQYF. The CDR3 region has the DNA TGCAGTGCAAATGACAGGGGTTTTACAGATACGCAGTATTTT.

This clonotype was observed a handful of times. The CDR3 DNA reads as TGTGCCACCAGTGTCGGTTACGAGCAGTACTTC. Protein product: CATSVGYEQYF. V is TRBV24-1 and J is TRBJ2-7; D remains ambiguous. With 5 bases removed from V and 4 bases from J, the gap between germline ends came to 5 bases. The germline V gene has CDR1 KGHDR and CDR2 SFDVKD. The CDR3 consists of 11 residues.

This clonotype was counted only a few times. The chain uses TRBV29-1 and TRBJ2-2; the match to TRBD1 covers 7 bases. CDR1 and CDR2 from the germline V gene are SQVTM and ANQGSEA. The V and J ends lost 4 bases and 1 base, in that order; junction bases with no gene match: 6. This CDR3 has 15 amino acids. CDR3 in amino acids: CSVAPGTVNTGELFF. The CDR3 DNA follows: TGCAGCGTTGCACCCGGGACAGTGAACACCGGGGAGCTGTTTTTT.

CDR3 amino acids: CASSRDGGETQYF. CDR3 nucleotides: TGCGCCAGCAGCCGCGACGGGGGGGAGACCCAGTACTTC. The chain has TRBV4-3 and TRBJ2-5; 7 bases match TRBD2. After removal of 4 bases from V and 5 bases from J, the junction contained 4 bases not matched to a gene. The V gene's germline CDR1 is LGHNA and CDR2 YSLEER. The CDR3 runs to 13 residues.

This clonotype showed up many times. An end of the junction does not agree with germline; a read error may underlie this. The CDR3 sequence is CASSLAGNYGYTF. The CDR3 DNA sequence: TGTGCCAGCAGTTTAGCAGGGAACTATGGCTACACCTTC. The rearrangement joins TRBV5-1 to TRBJ1-2; D may be TRBD1 (5 bases). This CDR3 has 13 amino acids. Germline V gene data show CDR1 as SGHRS and CDR2 as YFSETQ.

The table lists this clonotype with a few counts. The gene calls are TRBV11-2 and TRBJ1-6, with D unresolved. V was trimmed by 0 bases and J by 2 bases, leaving 8 bases between them. Germline-derived CDR1 and CDR2 are SGHAT and FQNNGV. This CDR3 is 16 amino acids long. CDR3 coding DNA: TGTGCCAGCAGCTTAGAAGAAATTCCCTATAATTCACCCCTCCACTTT. Translation gives CASSLEEIPYNSPLHF.

This clonotype was recorded a few times. V is TRBV7-6 and J is TRBJ1-1, with a tentative D call TRBD1 (5 bases). The V gene lost 4 bases and the J gene lost 4 bases, with 10 bases spanning the gap. Looked up from germline, CDR1 is SGHVS and CDR2 is FNYEAQ. The CDR3 is 13 residues long. Written as DNA, the CDR3 is TGTGCCAGCAGCTCGACAGCTTCCACTGAAGCTTTCTTT. This sequence encodes CASSSTASTEAFF.

This clonotype appeared a few times. Here the CDR3 reads CASIEGPYNSPLHF. CDR3 in DNA: TGTGCCAGCATCGAGGGCCCCTATAATTCACCCCTCCACTTT. The chain recombines TRBV2 with TRBJ1-6, with D unresolved. Germline CDR1 SNHLY, CDR2 FYNNEI. V gave up 7 bases and J gave up 2 bases, with 9 bases separating them. The CDR3 runs to 14 residues.

The chain combines TRBV11-2 with TRBJ1-1; D remains ambiguous. The CDR3 has 14 residues. Trimming removed 3 bases at V and 1 base at J, with 9 bases between. Germline V gives CDR1 SGHAT, CDR2 FQNNGV. In DNA, the CDR3 is TGTGCCAGCAGCTTTATTTTAAGGAACACTGAAGCTTTCTTT. Protein sequence: CASSFILRNTEAFF.

The rearrangement links TRBV5-4 to TRBJ2-5; D is possibly TRBD1 or TRBD2 (6 bases each). Germline lookup yields CDR1 SGHNT and CDR2 YYREEE (reference sequence). Trimming stripped 4 bases from V and 5 bases from J, with 18 bases between. CDR3 length equals 15 residues. The CDR3 DNA is TGTGCCAGCAGCCAACGAAACGGGGGCTGGGAGACCCAGTACTTC. Translation: CASSQRNGGWETQYF.

This clonotype was picked up many times. The chain employs TRBV15 and TRBJ2-1; D gene unclear. The CDR3 is 13 residues long. The germline V gene encodes CDR1 LNHNV and CDR2 YYDKDF (reference sequence). V was cut by 4 bases and J by 5 bases, with 9 bases left in between. The DNA for the CDR3 is TGTGCCACCAGCAAGGCAGCCCACAATGAGCAGTTCTTC. This translates into CATSKAAHNEQFF.